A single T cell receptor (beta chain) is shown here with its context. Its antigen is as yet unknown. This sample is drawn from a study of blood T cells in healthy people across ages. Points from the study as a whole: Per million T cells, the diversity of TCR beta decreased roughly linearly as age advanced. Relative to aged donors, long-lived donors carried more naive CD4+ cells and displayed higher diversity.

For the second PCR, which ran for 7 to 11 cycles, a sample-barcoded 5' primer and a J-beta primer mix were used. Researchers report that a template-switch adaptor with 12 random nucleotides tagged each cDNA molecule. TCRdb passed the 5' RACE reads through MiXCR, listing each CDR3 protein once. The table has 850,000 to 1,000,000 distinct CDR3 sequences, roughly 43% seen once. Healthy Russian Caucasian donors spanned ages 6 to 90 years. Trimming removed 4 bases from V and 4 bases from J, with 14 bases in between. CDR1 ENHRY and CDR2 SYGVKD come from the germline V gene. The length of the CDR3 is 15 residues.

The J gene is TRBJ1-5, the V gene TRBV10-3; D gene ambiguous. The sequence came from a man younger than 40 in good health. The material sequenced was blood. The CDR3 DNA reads TGTGCCATCAGTGGCGGACGGGAATTAAATCAGCCCCAGCATTTT. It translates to CAISGGRELNQPQHF.